What follows are 6 T cell receptor beta chains derived from one specimen sequenced in a study of regulatory T cells in long-lasting Graves disease. The TCR beta library used iRepertoire HTBI primers with Arm-PCR amplification of CDR3. Using its own MiXCR run on the multiplex PCR reads, TCRdb lists one record per CDR3 protein. The profile covers approximately 470,000 distinct CDR3 sequences, with 15% to 20% appearing a single time and 12% taken by the ten largest. Time point: newly diagnosed GD, antithyroid drugs for less than 3 months. RNA isolated from PBMCs was used to make the TCR library. The same data also contributed to another study, on T cells in Graves' hyperthyroidism and ophthalmopathy.

The source was peripheral blood mononuclear cells (PBMCs), collected at new diagnosis, from a patient treated with antithyroid drugs. The receptors shown here come from a man aged 40-49 years with Graves disease.

This clonotype was observed many times. The chain employs TRBV24-1 and TRBJ2-3; tentative D call: TRBD1 (5 bases). Per the germline V gene, CDR1 is KGHDR and CDR2 is SFDVKD. This CDR3 is 15 amino acids long. The V gene lost 7 bases and the J gene lost 5 bases, with 18 bases spanning the gap. CDR3 region: CATSDVPGRKDTQYF. The CDR3 DNA sequence: TGTGCCACCAGCGATGTTCCAGGGCGTAAAGATACGCAGTATTTT.

This clonotype was seen many times. The gene calls are TRBV10-3 and TRBJ2-5; D ambiguous. The length of the CDR3 is 13 residues. CDR1 ENHRY and CDR2 SYGVKD come from the germline V gene. V shed 4 bases and J shed 4 bases, with 10 bases lying between them. The CDR3 bases are TGTGCCATCAGTGTGGATATGATAGAGACCCAGTACTTC. Its protein product is CAISVDMIETQYF.

The table lists this clonotype with many counts. The chain has TRBV28 and TRBJ1-2; weak D call: TRBD1 (5 bases). Germline lookup yields CDR1 MDHEN and CDR2 SYDVKM. Trimming removed 8 bases at V and 1 base at J, with 11 bases between. There are 13 residues in the CDR3. The CDR3 nucleotides are TGTGCCAGCTGGGGGGGTGGTAACTATGGCTACACCTTC. Translated, it gives CASWGGGNYGYTF.

This clonotype was seen a few times. The chain is built from TRBV3-1 and TRBJ2-5; 7 positions match TRBD2. CDR1 is LGHDT and CDR2 is YNNKEL in the germline V gene (reference sequence). V shed 3 bases, J shed 1 base, and the junction held 8 bases outside the gene matches. This CDR3 is built from 16 residues. The CDR3: CASSHHSSGRQETQYF. As DNA, the CDR3 is TGTGCCAGCAGCCACCATTCTAGCGGACGCCAAGAGACCCAGTACTTC.

Ten or more counts support this clonotype. This sequence joins TRBV20-1 and TRBJ2-7; maybe TRBD1 (5 bases). In germline, CDR1 is DFQATT, CDR2 SNEGSKA (reference sequence). The CDR3 spans 14 residues. Between the trimmed V and J ends, which lost 4 bases and 1 base, there was a span of 14 bases. CDR3 loop: CSAKGQGFSYEQYF. In DNA form, the CDR3 reads TGCAGTGCTAAAGGGCAGGGATTTTCCTACGAGCAGTACTTC.

This sequence joins TRBV20-1 and TRBJ2-2, with TRBD2 matching over 7 bases. The germline CDR1 and CDR2 sequences are DFQATT and SNEGSKA (reference sequence). The CDR3 runs to 16 residues. The ends lost 0 bases at V and 1 base at J; junction bases unmatched: 5. The CDR3, as DNA: TGCAGTGCTAGAGATCGGGTAGCGGGGAACACCGGGGAGCTGTTTTTT. Translating it yields CSARDRVAGNTGELFF.